The 18 T cell receptor beta chains listed next were all sequenced from one sample in a study of PD-1 blockade in mismatch repair-deficient tumors. Here immunoSEQ multiplex PCR was the method, and the copy in TCRdb shows in-frame clones only, minus some. The table records 38,000 or so clones, roughly 84% of them present only once. The starting material was peripheral blood, obtained 75 to 85 weeks after starting pembrolizumab. The receptors derive from an adult with mismatch repair-deficient cancer.

The rearrangement links TRBV29-1 to TRBJ1-3; D not certain. The germline V gene has CDR1 SQVTM and CDR2 ANQGSEA. V lost 5 bases to trimming and J lost 2 bases, with 10 bases between them. The length of the CDR3 is 13 residues. This CDR3 reads CSVLSAAGNTIYF. The DNA for the CDR3 is TGCAGCGTTCTATCGGCGGCTGGAAACACCATATATTTT. Full variable domain (missing parts from reference TRBV29-1 and TRBJ1-3): SAVISQKPSRDICQRGTSLTIQCQVDSQVTMMFWYRQQPGQSLTLIATANQGSEATYESGFVIDKFPISRPNLTFSTLTVSNMSPEDSSIYLCSVLSAAGNTIYFGEGSWLTVV.

The chain combines TRBV15 with TRBJ1-2, with 12 nucleotides matching TRBD1. This CDR3 contains 16 residues. Trimming took 4 bases from V and 8 from J; bases not matched to a gene: 11. CDR1 and CDR2 (germline): LNHNV, YYDKDF (reference sequence). The CDR3 DNA reads TGTGCCACCAGCACTAAGGGACAGGGGGCAACGGGGGGCTACACCTTC. Translating it yields CATSTKGQGATGGYTF.

The chain combines TRBV29-1 with TRBJ2-7; D assignment may be TRBD1 or TRBD2 (6 bases each). V lost 4 bases, J lost 3 bases, and 19 bases lay in between. The germline V gene has CDR1 SQVTM and CDR2 ANQGSEA. This CDR3 is built from 15 residues. The CDR3 DNA reads TGCAGCGTTGCCCGGGGGCGACAGGTATACTACGAGCAGTACTTC. Its translation: CSVARGRQVYYEQYF.

The chain joins TRBV19 to TRBJ1-2, with 8 bases lining up with TRBD1. Unmatched junction bases numbered 4, after V lost 3 bases and J lost 1 base. The CDR3 extends over 15 amino acids. The germline CDR1 and CDR2 sequences are LNHDA and SQIVND (reference sequence). The CDR3 coding sequence is TGTGCCAGTAGTATGGGACAGGACTATAACTATGGCTACACCTTC. As protein: CASSMGQDYNYGYTF.

This clone showed up just once. V usage is TRBV6-1 and J usage is TRBJ2-2; a weak D match, TRBD2 (7 bases). V shed 2 bases and J shed 4 bases, with 17 bases lying between them. This CDR3 region has 17 residues. Per germline, CDR1 MNHNS and CDR2 SASEGT. The CDR3: CASSEPSGGGGTGELFF. CDR3 in DNA: TGTGCCAGCAGTGAACCCAGTGGGGGGGGCGGCACCGGGGAGCTGTTTTTT.

The chain recombines TRBV27 with TRBJ2-1; 7 nucleotides match TRBD1. The CDR3 runs 14 residues. Per germline, CDR1 MNHEY and CDR2 SMNVEV (reference sequence). Trimming took 10 bases from V and 0 from J; bases not matched to a gene: 6. The CDR3 sequence is CAIRRQGSYNEQFF. Here the CDR3 DNA reads TGTGCCATCCGCAGACAGGGCTCCTACAATGAGCAGTTCTTC.

This chain connects TRBV14 to TRBJ1-2, with D possibly matching TRBD1 (6 bases). The CDR3 length is 14 residues. The V gene's germline CDR1 is SGHDN and CDR2 FVKESK. V lost 0 bases and J lost 8, with 13 bases in between. The CDR3 DNA sequence: TGTGCCAGCAGCCAAGAAGACAGGATTGGCGGCTACACCTTC. It is translated as CASSQEDRIGGYTF.

The chain is built from TRBV7-8 and TRBJ2-1; 14 bases match TRBD2. The CDR3 covers 16 residues. Losses at the gene ends were 5 bases for V and 5 bases for J; bases not matched to a gene: 5. From germline, CDR1 is SGHVS and CDR2 FQNEAQ. The CDR3 loop is CASSLTSGRGDNEQFF. CDR3 nucleotides: TGTGCCAGCAGCCTGACTAGCGGGAGGGGGGACAATGAGCAGTTCTTC.

This clone was seen only once. V gene TRBV10-3 combines with J gene TRBJ2-3; D is ambiguous. V lost 7 bases and J 3 bases, leaving 11 bases between the germline ends. The V gene's germline CDR1 is ENHRY and CDR2 SYGVKD. The CDR3 is made up of 13 amino acids. The CDR3 nucleotides are TGTGCCATCAACGGCCAGCCTACAGATACGCAGTATTTT. Translating it yields CAINGQPTDTQYF.

V is TRBV30 and J is TRBJ1-2; D is ambiguous. The length of the CDR3 is 16 residues. Trimming shortened V by 5 bases and J by 3 bases, and 22 bases separated the two germline ends. Germline-derived CDR1 and CDR2 are GTSNPN and SVGIG (reference sequence). CDR3 in amino acids: CAWGREGYWKDYGYTF. DNA of the CDR3: TGTGCCTGGGGCCGTGAGGGATACTGGAAGGACTATGGCTACACCTTC.

The CDR3 here is CATSLGVGGASTDTQYF. DNA for the CDR3: TGTGCCACCAGCTTAGGAGTCGGGGGCGCGAGCACAGATACGCAGTATTTT. The chain recombines TRBV15 with TRBJ2-3; either TRBD1 or TRBD2 may fit D (6 bases each). V shed 5 bases and J shed 0 bases, with 18 bases lying between them. The CDR3 has 17 amino acids. Germline V gene data show CDR1 as LNHNV and CDR2 as YYDKDF (reference sequence).

The chain has TRBV29-1 and TRBJ2-5; 8 bases line up with TRBD2. Germline V gene lookup returns CDR1 SQVTM and CDR2 ANQGSEA. This CDR3 comprises 16 residues. The junction had 18 bases not matched to a gene; V was cut back by 7 bases and J by 5 bases. CDR3 sequence reads: CSGGPWLGRARETQYF. CDR3 bases: TGCAGCGGGGGGCCTTGGCTCGGGAGGGCCCGGGAGACCCAGTACTTC.

The V and J genes are TRBV7-8 and TRBJ2-7; possibly TRBD1 for D (5 bases). V gave up 1 base and J gave up 0 bases, with 7 bases separating them. Germline-derived CDR1 and CDR2 are SGHVS and FQNEAQ. The CDR3 contains 14 residues. This CDR3 reads CASSLGDSSYEQYF. The DNA of the CDR3 is TGTGCCAGCAGCTTAGGTGACAGCTCCTACGAGCAGTACTTC.

The chain carries TRBV6-1 and TRBJ1-2, with 7 bases lining up with TRBD1. Per germline, CDR1 MNHNS and CDR2 SASEGT. The CDR3 sequence is 13 residues long. V trimming: 3 bases; J trimming: 5 bases; junction bases outside the gene matches: 3. Written as DNA, the CDR3 is TGTGCCAGCAGTGAGGTACAGGGGTATGGCTACACCTTC. Translating it yields CASSEVQGYGYTF.

This chain uses TRBV7-9 with TRBJ1-2, with D uncertain. The CDR3 covers 14 residues. V was trimmed by 2 bases and J by 2 bases, leaving 9 bases between them. Looked up from germline, CDR1 is SEHNR and CDR2 is FQNEAQ (reference sequence). The CDR3 nucleotides are TGTGCCAGCAGCTTACTCGAGATGAACTATGGCTACACCTTC. Translated, it gives CASSLLEMNYGYTF.

The chain joins TRBV7-9 to TRBJ2-7, with D perhaps matching TRBD2 (5 bases). The length of the CDR3 is 12 residues. Germline V lookup: CDR1 SEHNR, CDR2 FQNEAQ (reference sequence). The V gene lost 5 bases and the J gene lost 3 bases, with 8 bases spanning the gap. The CDR3 spells CASSVTSYEQYF. CDR3 nucleotides: TGTGCCAGCAGCGTAACTAGCTACGAGCAGTACTTC.

This clone showed up just once. The chain carries TRBV13 and TRBJ2-1; 12 bases match TRBD2. The CDR3 covers 16 residues. The V gene's germline CDR1 is PRHDT and CDR2 FYEKMQ (reference sequence). The V segment lost 4 bases and the J segment 5 bases; nucleotides outside the gene matches: 6. CDR3 DNA sequence: TGTGCCAGCAGCTACAGGACTAGCGGGGCCGACAATGAGCAGTTCTTC. Encoded protein: CASSYRTSGADNEQFF.

The chain couples TRBV7-2 to TRBJ1-5; D call uncertain. The CDR3 has 13 amino acids. V lost 2 bases, J lost 2 bases, and 4 bases lay in between. Germline CDR1 reads SGHTA; CDR2 reads FQGNSA. This CDR3 reads CASSLQGNQPQHF. DNA for the CDR3: TGTGCCAGCAGCTTACAGGGCAATCAGCCCCAGCATTTT. The complete variable domain, with remaining parts taken from reference TRBV7-2 and TRBJ1-5, reads GAGVSQSPSNKVTEKGKDVELRCDPISGHTALYWYRQSLGQGLEFLIYFQGNSAPDKSGLPSDRFSAERTGGSVSTLTIQRTQQEDSAVYLCASSLQGNQPQHFGDGTRLSIL.